Detailed here is one T cell receptor beta chain. The CDR3 has 15 amino acids. Looked up from germline, CDR1 is SGHTS and CDR2 is YDEGEE. After removal of 7 bases from V and 2 bases from J, the junction contained 5 bases not matched to a gene. Repertoires were generated with immunoSEQ multiplex PCR, while TCRdb's copy carries only in-frame clones and drops some. Of about 140,000 clones listed, approximately 80% are singletons. This record comes from a study of blood T cell repertoires in COVID-19. The receptor comes from a man aged 65 to 85 who had been exposed to COVID-19. The sequencing sample was made of PBMCs or T cells enriched from blood (not recorded which). This chain uses TRBV5-8 with TRBJ1-5; 11 positions agree with TRBD1. The CDR3 DNA reads as TGTGCCAGCTCCCGGACAGGGGGCGGCAATCAGCCCCAGCATTTT. Protein: CASSRTGGGNQPQHF.